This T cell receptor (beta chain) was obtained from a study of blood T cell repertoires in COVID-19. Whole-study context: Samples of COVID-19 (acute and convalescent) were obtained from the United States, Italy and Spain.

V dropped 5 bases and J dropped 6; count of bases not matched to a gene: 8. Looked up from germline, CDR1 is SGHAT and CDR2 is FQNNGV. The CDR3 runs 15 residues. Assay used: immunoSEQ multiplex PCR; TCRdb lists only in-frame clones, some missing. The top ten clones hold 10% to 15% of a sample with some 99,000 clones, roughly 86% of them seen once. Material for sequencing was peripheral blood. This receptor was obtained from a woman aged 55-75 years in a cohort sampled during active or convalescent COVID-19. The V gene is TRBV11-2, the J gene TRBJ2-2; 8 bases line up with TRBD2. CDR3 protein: CASSPGRGGSGELFF. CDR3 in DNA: TGTGCCAGCAGCCCCGGGAGGGGCGGGTCCGGGGAGCTGTTTTTT. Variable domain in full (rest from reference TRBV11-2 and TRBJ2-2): EAGVAQSPRYKIIEKRQSVAFWCNPISGHATLYWYQQILGQGPKLLIQFQNNGVVDDSQLPKDRFSAERLKGVDSTLKIQPAKLEDSAVYLCASSPGRGGSGELFFGEGSRLTVL.